These 4 T cell receptor beta chains came from one sample sequenced in a study of T-cell memory formation after mild COVID-19. MiXCR was run by TCRdb on the 5' RACE reads, yielding one entry per CDR3 protein. This sample yields 350,000 to 500,000 distinct CDR3 sequences, of which approximately 20% are seen a single time; roughly 8% belongs to the top ten. Input material: PBMCs or a T cell subset sorted from them (not recorded which). The receptor source for this set is an adult woman who had mild COVID-19 (a few samples of this study predate the infection). Cell type and time point are not known.

The chain joins TRBV11-3 to TRBJ2-7; TRBD2 matches at 7 bases. CDR1 SGHNT and CDR2 YENEEA come from the germline V gene. The V gene end was trimmed by 2 bases and the J gene end by 0 bases; junction bases not matched to a gene: 1. This CDR3 is 14 amino acids long. The CDR3: CASSLLADSYEQYF. For the CDR3, the DNA is TGTGCCAGCAGCTTACTAGCGGACTCCTACGAGCAGTACTTC. Using reference TRBV11-3 and TRBJ2-7 for the parts outside the CDR3, the full variable domain is EAGVVQSPRYKIIEKKQPVAFWCNPISGHNTLYWYLQNLGQGPELLIRYENEEAVDDSQLPKDRFSAERLKGVDSTLKIQPAELGDSAVYLCASSLLADSYEQYFGPGTRLTVT.

This CDR3 reads CATEPGLAADTQYF. The CDR3 DNA reads TGTGCCACCGAGCCGGGACTAGCTGCAGATACGCAGTATTTT. The chain recombines TRBV15 with TRBJ2-3; TRBD2 matches at 9 bases. Germline CDR1 and CDR2: LNHNV and YYDKDF (reference sequence). The CDR3 covers 14 residues. With V trimmed by 8 bases and J by 4 bases, 7 bases remained unmatched.

V and J are TRBV5-5 and TRBJ2-1; D unclear. This CDR3 is built from 13 residues. Germline-derived CDR1 and CDR2 are SGHKS and YYEKEE (reference sequence). Deletions cut 2 bases from V and 4 bases from J, with 7 bases between. The DNA for the CDR3 is TGTGCCAGCAGCTTTGATATTTACAATGAGCAGTTCTTC. It yields the protein CASSFDIYNEQFF.

The genes are TRBV5-1 and TRBJ2-1, with 11 bases matching TRBD2. This CDR3 has 15 residues. Trimming took 0 bases from V and 7 from J; bases not matched to a gene: 3. Per the germline V gene, CDR1 is SGHRS and CDR2 is YFSETQ. CDR3 sequence (DNA): TGCGCCAGCAGCTTGGTAGCGGGGGGGCAGAATGAGCAGTTCTTC. Protein product: CASSLVAGGQNEQFF. Complete variable domain (other parts from reference TRBV5-1 and TRBJ2-1): KAGVTQTPRYLIKTRGQQVTLSCSPISGHRSVSWYQQTPGQGLQFLFEYFSETQRNKGNFPGRFSGRQFSNSRSEMNVSTLELGDSALYLCASSLVAGGQNEQFFGPGTRLTVL.